This T cell receptor (beta chain) comes out of a study of high-grade serous ovarian cancer treatment subgroups (dated by TCRdb to 2020 to 2023). Concerning the study at large: A mean of roughly 15,000 reads and 7,500 or so unique TCR beta rearrangements per sample was generated by sequencing. Under a laparoscopic triage algorithm, patients with high-grade serous ovarian cancer were grouped by complete gross resection or by neoadjuvant chemotherapy response, and the study profiled the TCR beta repertoires of these patients. A cohort of roughly 30 patients was included: roughly 10 with no residual disease after primary surgery (R0), roughly 10 who were excellent NACT responders, and roughly 10 who were poor NACT responders. One primary tumor sample and two metastatic tumor samples were collected from each patient, for a total of 90 samples.

Tumor samples were obtained before definitive surgery or chemotherapy. The MD Anderson Biospecimen Extraction Resource handled genomic DNA extraction, while the MD Anderson Cancer Genomics Laboratory carried out the TCR sequencing. V is cut by 4 bases and J by 2 bases, and the space between the germline ends is 5 bases. CDR1 DFQATT and CDR2 SNEGSKA are derived from the germline V gene (reference sequence). The CDR3 spans 11 residues, from the cysteine through the phenylalanine. Only the CDR3 portion is preserved as DNA: 33 bases, with reading frame beginning at the first base. On this clone itself: What antigen it recognizes has not been identified. No base-level quality is on record; no much larger clone is a single base apart.

The 85 to 90 tumor samples were subjected to high-throughput TCR profiling using ImmunoSEQ. The study's processing was this. The repertoire diversity metrics included richness (unique productive sequences), clonality, evenness and relatedness, and the Bhattacharyya coefficient was used to measure similarity between samples. In a sensitivity analysis, TCRs with fewer than two reads were excluded, and consistent conclusions were obtained. Held by TCRdb, this immuneACCESS table contains in-frame sequences only and omits some clones. Under half of the omission traces to an unresolved V gene where checked; the cause of the rest is unknown. V and J calls and clone size come straight from that table; D and trimming were deduced from the DNA. Counted in this sample were about 12,000 clones; 88% of them appeared once. About 2.9% of the sample belongs to the ten largest clones. What the work shows at the level of the full study, not this receptor alone: Tumors from the same patient had repertoire similarity ranging from roughly 0.095 to 0.8, while tumors from different patients showed almost no similarity. TCR repertoire analyses were focused on CDR3, and CDR1 and CDR2 were not analyzed. Neoantigen level correlated positively with TCR clonal relatedness, and copy number variation and mutation load from whole-genome sequencing showed a positive trend with TCR clonal relatedness. Bulk tumor TCR sequencing lacked spatial information, limiting insight into HGSC tumor complexity and diversity.

This receptor was obtained from a human donor with high-grade serous ovarian cancer. Rearrangement joined TRBV20-1 to TRBJ1-1, with the identity of the D gene unclear. The sequencing sample was made of tumor tissue. In nucleotide form, the sequence is TGCAGTGCTATGGGAAACACTGAAGCTTTCTTT. This translates into CSAMGNTEAFF.